The text below deals with one TCR beta chain. Its antigen remains unknown. The sample is drawn from a study of CD8+ T cells in alopecia areata. Across the study: Patients in the study were on tofacitinib for 6 to 18 months, then off it for 6 months. The study's findings and limits: The study found that many expanded lesional clones persisted in scalp and blood during tofacitinib.

Sequencing used cDNA as its template, made by extracting RNA and reverse transcribing it. Some clones are missing from TCRdb's copy, which holds only in-frame ones; the method was immunoSEQ multiplex PCR. In the table there are 110,000 to 150,000 clones, around four fifths of which are singletons. Treatment meaning: oral pan-JAK inhibitor, 5-10 mg twice daily. The V gene's germline CDR1 is SQVTM and CDR2 ANQGSEA. The trim removed 6 bases at V and 3 bases at J, leaving 11 bases unmatched. The CDR3 loop spans 17 amino acids. The material was CD8+ T cells sorted from blood, obtained at week 4, from a patient treated with tofacitinib. The chain employs TRBV29-1 and TRBJ2-5, with 15 bases aligning to TRBD2. The sequence was collected from a human donor with alopecia areata. CDR3 loop: CSVERAGLAGGKETQYF. The CDR3 DNA sequence: TGCAGCGTGGAAAGAGCGGGACTAGCGGGGGGAAAAGAGACCCAGTACTTC.